Given below is one T cell receptor beta chain in context. The junction had 9 bases not matched to a gene; V was cut back by 4 bases and J by 5 bases. Germline loops: CDR1 KGHSH, CDR2 LQKENI. This CDR3 is built from 15 residues. The data were produced by immunoSEQ multiplex PCR, yet TCRdb's version contains in-frame clones alone and is incomplete. This sample has 75,000 or so clones, with around 93% found just once. The sample comes from a study of T cell responses to AZD1222 COVID-19 vaccine. V gene TRBV18 combines with J gene TRBJ2-7; TRBD2 matches 9 bases. This TCR derives from an adult who received the AZD1222 COVID-19 vaccine. Source: peripheral blood, taken 28 days after the second AZD1222 dose. The chain's CDR3 is CASSLAGTSRDEQYF. CDR3 DNA: TGTGCCAGCTCACTAGCCGGGACTAGCAGGGACGAGCAGTACTTC. Full variable domain (rest looked up from reference TRBV18 and TRBJ2-7): NAGVMQNPRHLVRRRGQEARLRCSPMKGHSHVYWYRQLPEEGLKFMVYLQKENIIDESGMPKERFSAEFPKEGPSILRIQQVVRGDSAAYFCASSLAGTSRDEQYFGPGTRLTVT.